This T cell receptor beta chain appears in the sequencing data of a study of regulatory dendritic cells for organ transplantation (dated by TCRdb to about 2017). Concerning the study at large: Monocytes were cultured with vitamin D3 on days 0 and 4 and with IL-10 on day 4 to generate regulatory dendritic cells. Before and after allostimulation with regulatory or mature dendritic cells, TCRbeta repertoires were sequenced from sorted naive and memory CD4+ and CD8+ T cells. On day 6, LPS was added to the DC cultures to test how the DCs responded to a strong maturation-inducing agent.

This clone was observed once. Its antigen is not yet known. The sample holds no much larger clone one base away, and base qualities are not on file. The TCRbeta CDR3 regions were amplified in a multiplexed two-step PCR with Vbeta-specific forward primers and Jbeta-specific reverse primers. Through the immunoSEQ service, the TCRbeta libraries were run on an Illumina instrument for sequencing. The study's own analysis went as follows. IMGT annotation was used to assign V, D and J genes, and synthetic CDR3 analogues were used to correct counts for multiplex PCR bias. In the immunoSEQ Analyzer, repertoire clonality was calculated as one minus the normalized Shannon entropy. Clonal expansion was defined by Fisher's exact test with Benjamini-Hochberg false discovery rate control, using two-tailed P<0.01. Held by TCRdb, this immuneACCESS table contains in-frame sequences only and omits some clones. Under half of the omission traces to an unresolved V gene where checked; the cause of the rest is unknown. The V and J calls and clone size were taken over from that table, and D and trimming were inferred from the DNA. Present in this sample are some 9,300 clones, about three fifths of which were seen just once. The ten largest clones represent around 0.58% of the sample.

Counted from cysteine to phenylalanine, this CDR3 has 17 amino acids. Left in the record is the CDR3 DNA by itself, 51 bases read in frame from the first base. V loses 3 bases at its end and J loses 2 bases; junction bases beyond the gene matches: 10. From the germline V gene, CDR1 is KGHSH and CDR2 is LQKENI. Sorted T cell subsets were CFSE-labeled and co-cultured for roughly 5 days with allogeneic regulatory or mature dendritic cells at a 1:10 DC:T ratio. FACS was used to sort CD4+ or CD8+ cells into naive T cells (CD45RA+) and memory T cells (CD45RO+). T cells for TCR sequencing came from two healthy control subjects. The Qiagen DNeasy Blood & Tissue Kit was used to extract genomic DNA. Beyond this particular receptor, the publication reports: Of the resting subsets, the one holding the most alloreactive TCR clonotypes was memory CD8+ T cells. Only a couple of subjects were sequenced, and considerable between-individual heterogeneity in the alloreactive memory CD8+ T cell pool was noted by the authors. Repertoires were highly diverse in naive CD4+ and CD8+ T cells, less diverse in memory cells, and most oligoclonal in memory CD8+ cells. Expansion of memory CD8+ clones was induced by allostimulation in both subjects, but more limited expansion appeared to be induced by regulatory dendritic cells than by mature dendritic cells.

The clonotype was recovered from a human donor in good health. The sequenced sample was naive CD4+ T cells from blood cultured with dendritic cells. Reading the label with the study, this specimen's cell subset or site is: CD45RA+ naive T cells. The chain is encoded by TRBV18 joined to TRBJ1-3, and 7 junctional nucleotides match TRBD1. The nucleotide sequence is given as TGTGCCAGCTCACCTCGAGCACAGGGGAACGCTGGAAACACCATATATTTT. This translates into CASSPRAQGNAGNTIYF. Outside the CDR3, residues come from the reference TRBV18 and TRBJ1-3 proteins, so the full variable domain is: NAGVMQNPRHLVRRRGQEARLRCSPMKGHSHVYWYRQLPEEGLKFMVYLQKENIIDESGMPKERFSAEFPKEGPSILRIQQVVRGDSAAYFCASSPRAQGNAGNTIYFGEGSWLTVV.